This TCR beta chain was retrieved from a study of cytomegalovirus exposure and HLA in healthy donors. Background on the study: Early release data held 80 million to 100 million unique TCRs from HLA-typed donors. Study-level findings and limits: As was reported, the HLA-A and HLA-B alleles of most subjects were accurately predicted from TCR beta sequences.

CDR1 WSHSY and CDR2 SAAADI come from the germline V gene. The V and J ends lost 0 bases and 5 bases, in that order; junction bases with no gene match: 7. The CDR3 spans 17 residues. The PCR was carried out with 60 Vbeta primers and 13 Jbeta primers. TCRdb's table, derived via immunoSEQ multiplex PCR, lists solely in-frame clones and lacks some. The table includes more than 55,000 clones, about four fifths detected once. Remarks on this clone: Its antigen is currently unknown.

The specimen was PBMCs. The receptor was isolated from a woman in her forties in good health and CMV-seronegative. The gene calls are TRBV10-2 and TRBJ1-6, with TRBD1 identical over 7 bases. The CDR3 sequence: CASSESGTDSDNSPLHF. CDR3 coding DNA: TGCGCCAGCAGTGAGTCGGGGACAGACAGCGATAATTCACCCCTCCACTTT.